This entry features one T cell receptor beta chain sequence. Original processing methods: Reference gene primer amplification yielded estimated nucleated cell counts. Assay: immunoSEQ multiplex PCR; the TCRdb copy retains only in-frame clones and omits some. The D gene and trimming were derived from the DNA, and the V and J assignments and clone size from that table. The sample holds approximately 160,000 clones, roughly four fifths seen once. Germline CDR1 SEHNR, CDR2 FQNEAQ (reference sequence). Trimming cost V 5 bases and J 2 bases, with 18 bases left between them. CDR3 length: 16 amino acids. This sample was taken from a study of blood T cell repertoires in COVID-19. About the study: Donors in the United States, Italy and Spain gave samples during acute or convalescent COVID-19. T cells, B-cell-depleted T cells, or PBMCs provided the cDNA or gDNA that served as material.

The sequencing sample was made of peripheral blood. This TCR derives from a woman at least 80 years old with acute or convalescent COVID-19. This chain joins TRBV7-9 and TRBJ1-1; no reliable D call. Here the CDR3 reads CASSPRRGSPNTEAFF. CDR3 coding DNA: TGTGCCAGCAGCCCCAGACGAGGAAGCCCCAACACTGAAGCTTTCTTT.